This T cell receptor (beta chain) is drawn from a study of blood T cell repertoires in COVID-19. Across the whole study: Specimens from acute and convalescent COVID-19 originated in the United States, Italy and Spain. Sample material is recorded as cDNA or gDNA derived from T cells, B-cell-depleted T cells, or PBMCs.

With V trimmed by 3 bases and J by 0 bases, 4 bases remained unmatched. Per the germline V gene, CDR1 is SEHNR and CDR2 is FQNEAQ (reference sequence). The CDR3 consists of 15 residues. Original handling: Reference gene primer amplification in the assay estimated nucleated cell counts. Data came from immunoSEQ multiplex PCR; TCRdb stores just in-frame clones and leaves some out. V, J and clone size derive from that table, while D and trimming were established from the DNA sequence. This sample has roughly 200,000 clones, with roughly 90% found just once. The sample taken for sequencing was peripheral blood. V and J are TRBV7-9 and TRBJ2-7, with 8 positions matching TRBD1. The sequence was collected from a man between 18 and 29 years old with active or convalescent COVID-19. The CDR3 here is CASSLTGVVSYEQYF. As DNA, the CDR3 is TGTGCCAGCAGCTTGACAGGGGTCGTCTCCTACGAGCAGTACTTC.